The source of this TCR beta chain is a study of T cell responses to AZD1222 COVID-19 vaccine. V was pared by 0 bases and J by 3 bases, with 5 bases of the junction left unmatched. The CDR3 contains 15 residues. CDR1 and CDR2 from the germline V gene are SGHRS and YFSETQ. This table comes from immunoSEQ multiplex PCR, and its TCRdb copy is limited to in-frame clones, with some not included. Of roughly 140,000 clones listed, around 91% are singletons. The rearrangement links TRBV5-1 to TRBJ2-5; the match to TRBD2 covers 7 bases. The receptor comes from an adult in good health. The input for sequencing was peripheral blood, taken on day 0 of AZD1222 vaccination. The CDR3 nucleotides read TGCGCCAGCAGCTTGGCCACGGGACTAAAAGAGACCCAGTACTTC. Amino acids: CASSLATGLKETQYF.